The 15 T cell receptor beta chains reported below all come from one sample, sequenced in a study of OX40 agonist ivuxolimab in advanced cancers. Sequenced by immunoSEQ multiplex PCR; TCRdb stores in-frame clones only, minus some. The sample shows about 68,000 clones, 86% of them seen only once. This material consisted of CD4+ or CD8+ T cells sorted from blood, taken in a trial of the OX40 agonist ivuxolimab. All receptors come from an adult with an advanced solid tumor such as melanoma, head and neck, liver or kidney cancer.

This chain connects TRBV6-6 to TRBJ1-2; 9 bases fit TRBD1. Germline V gives CDR1 MNHNY, CDR2 SVGAGI (reference sequence). This CDR3 region has 14 residues. J gave up 3 bases and V 6 bases, and 5 bases lay outside the gene matches. In DNA form, the CDR3 reads TGTGCCAGCAGCCGGGACAGGGTTTACTATGGCTACACCTTC. Protein sequence: CASSRDRVYYGYTF.

This clone is a singleton in its sample. The J gene is TRBJ2-1, the V gene TRBV5-4; 7 positions match TRBD1. J lost 8 bases, V lost 4 bases, and 6 bases had no gene match. The CDR3 extends over 13 amino acids. CDR1 is SGHNT and CDR2 is YYREEE in the germline V gene (reference sequence). CDR3 nucleotide sequence: TGTGCCAGCAGCGGGACAGTGTACGATGAGCAGTTCTTC. Encoded protein: CASSGTVYDEQFF.

This rearrangement joins TRBV25-1 to TRBJ1-1; the D gene is possibly TRBD1 (5 bases). The V and J ends lost 2 bases and 3 bases respectively, with 10 bases between them. The CDR3 runs 14 residues. Germline values: CDR1 MGHDK, CDR2 SYGVNS. The CDR3 loop reads CASSEQARDTEAFF. The DNA for the CDR3 is TGTGCCAGCAGTGAACAGGCCAGGGACACTGAAGCTTTCTTT.

The chain carries TRBV6-5 and TRBJ2-7; D perhaps matches TRBD1 (6 bases). The CDR3 is 14 residues long. Trimming took 7 bases from V and 1 from J, leaving 14 bases between them. CDR1 MNHEY and CDR2 SVGAGI come from the germline V gene. CDR3 in DNA: TGTGCCAGCACCTTTGACAGGCTTTCCTACGAGCAGTACTTC. Translation: CASTFDRLSYEQYF.

The chain has TRBV5-1 and TRBJ1-2, with 8 nucleotides matching TRBD1. V trimming: 4 bases; J trimming: 7 bases; junction bases outside the gene matches: 9. This CDR3 region has 14 residues. Germline V gene lookup returns CDR1 SGHRS and CDR2 YFSETQ. The CDR3: CASSPWTGNAGYTF. The CDR3 region has the DNA TGCGCCAGCAGCCCTTGGACAGGGAACGCTGGCTACACCTTC.

The chain combines TRBV29-1 with TRBJ1-2, with D possibly being TRBD1 (6 bases). With 2 bases removed from V and 4 bases from J, the gap between germline ends came to 14 bases. CDR3 length: 14 amino acids. CDR1 and CDR2 from the germline V gene are SQVTM and ANQGSEA. For the CDR3, the DNA is TGCAGCGTTGAAAGGGGGAGAGGGGTCTATGGCTACACCTTC. This sequence encodes CSVERGRGVYGYTF. Combining the CDR3 with reference TRBV29-1 and TRBJ1-2 gives the whole variable domain SAVISQKPSRDICQRGTSLTIQCQVDSQVTMMFWYRQQPGQSLTLIATANQGSEATYESGFVIDKFPISRPNLTFSTLTVSNMSPEDSSIYLCSVERGRGVYGYTFGSGTRLTVV.

V is TRBV6-5 and J is TRBJ2-5, with D perhaps matching TRBD1 (6 bases). Trimming took off 2 bases at V and 5 bases at J, with 12 bases between the two ends. The germline gives CDR1 MNHEY, CDR2 SVGAGI. CDR3 length: 14 residues. The CDR3 reads CASSYGWGPETQYF. In DNA form, the CDR3 reads TGTGCCAGCAGTTACGGGTGGGGGCCCGAGACCCAGTACTTC.

The chain carries TRBV13 and TRBJ2-3, with TRBD1 identical over 8 bases. In germline, CDR1 is PRHDT, CDR2 FYEKMQ (reference sequence). V was pared by 3 bases and J by 2 bases, with 4 bases of the junction left unmatched. This CDR3 has 15 amino acids. CDR3 residues: CASSFRDRPTDTQYF. For the CDR3, the DNA is TGTGCCAGCAGCTTCCGGGACAGGCCCACAGATACGCAGTATTTT.

This chain uses TRBV7-9 with TRBJ1-1; 7 nucleotides agree with TRBD1. The CDR3 totals 15 residues. With 5 bases clipped from V and 2 bases from J, the junction kept 8 bases outside the gene matches. Germline CDR1 and CDR2: SEHNR and FQNEAQ (reference sequence). The DNA for the CDR3 is TGTGCCAGCAGCCTCACAGGGGTGCCTAACACTGAAGCTTTCTTT. This codes for CASSLTGVPNTEAFF.

The chain carries TRBV5-6 and TRBJ2-3; 10 bases map to TRBD1. Germline CDR1 reads SGHDT; CDR2 reads YYEEEE. The CDR3 is 16 residues long. The V gene end was trimmed by 1 base and the J gene end by 4 bases; junction bases not matched to a gene: 6. CDR3: CASSLMGQGSSDTQYF. The CDR3 coding sequence is TGTGCCAGCAGCTTGATGGGACAGGGGAGTTCAGATACGCAGTATTTT. The full variable domain, completed using reference TRBV5-6 and TRBJ2-3, is DAGVTQSPTHLIKTRGQQVTLRCSPKSGHDTVSWYQQALGQGPQFIFQYYEEEERQRGNFPDRFSGHQFPNYSSELNVNALLLGDSALYLCASSLMGQGSSDTQYFGPGTRLTVL.

The CDR3 coding sequence is TGTGCCAGCAGCTTAGGTCTTGGTTACACCTTC. This encodes CASSLGLGYTF. The chain uses TRBV11-3 and TRBJ1-2; D is ambiguous. Germline loops: CDR1 SGHNT, CDR2 YENEEA. V was shortened by 1 base and J by 11 bases, with 8 bases between the two germline ends. This CDR3 has 11 amino acids.

This clone was detected only a few times. The chain carries TRBV5-6 and TRBJ1-4, with TRBD1 identical over 9 bases. V gave up 2 bases and J gave up 7 bases; unmatched junction bases: 6. This CDR3 region has 15 residues. Per germline, CDR1 SGHDT and CDR2 YYEEEE. The CDR3 protein is CASSFFGTGSEKLFF. CDR3 DNA sequence: TGTGCCAGCAGCTTTTTCGGGACAGGGAGTGAAAAACTGTTTTTT.

The chain carries TRBV2 and TRBJ2-5; TRBD2 matches at 11 bases. This CDR3 has 16 residues. Germline V lookup: CDR1 SNHLY, CDR2 FYNNEI. Losses at the gene ends were 4 bases for V and 4 bases for J; bases not matched to a gene: 8. CDR3 sequence: CASSANSGGARETQYF. The CDR3 nucleotides are TGTGCCAGCAGTGCCAATAGCGGGGGGGCCAGAGAGACCCAGTACTTC. Looking up the rest from reference TRBV2 and TRBJ2-5 gives the full variable domain: EPEVTQTPSHQVTQMGQEVILRCVPISNHLYFYWYRQILGQKVEFLVSFYNNEISEKSEIFDDQFSVERPDGSNFTLKIRSTKLEDSAMYFCASSANSGGARETQYFGPGTRLLVL.

The genes are TRBV25-1 and TRBJ2-5; perhaps TRBD1 as D (6 bases). The V and J ends lost 6 bases and 5 bases respectively, with 13 bases between them. Germline lookup yields CDR1 MGHDK and CDR2 SYGVNS. The CDR3 is made up of 13 amino acids. CDR3 bases: TGTGCCAGCAGATCGACAGGCGTGGAGACCCAGTACTTC. Its protein is CASRSTGVETQYF.

V and J are TRBV27 and TRBJ1-6, with a possible D match to TRBD1 (5 bases). Trimming stripped 2 bases from V and 7 bases from J, with 12 bases between. This CDR3 spans 15 amino acids. Germline CDR1 and CDR2: MNHEY and SMNVEV (reference sequence). The DNA for the CDR3 is TGTGCCAGCAGTTTAAAGGGACCGCCGAATTCACCCCTCCACTTT. Amino acids: CASSLKGPPNSPLHF.